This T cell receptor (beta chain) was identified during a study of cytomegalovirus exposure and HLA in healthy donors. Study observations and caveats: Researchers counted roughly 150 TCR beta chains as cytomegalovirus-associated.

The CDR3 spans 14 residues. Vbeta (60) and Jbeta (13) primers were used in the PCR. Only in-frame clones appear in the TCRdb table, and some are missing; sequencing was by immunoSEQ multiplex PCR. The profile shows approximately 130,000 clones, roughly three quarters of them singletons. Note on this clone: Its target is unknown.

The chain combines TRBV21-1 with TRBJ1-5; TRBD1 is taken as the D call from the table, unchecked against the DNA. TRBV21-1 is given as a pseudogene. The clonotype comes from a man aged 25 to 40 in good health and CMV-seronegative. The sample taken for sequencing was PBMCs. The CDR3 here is CASSNDTLGQPQHF. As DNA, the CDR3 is TGTGCCAGCAGCAACGACACCCTTGGCCAGCCCCAGCATTTT.